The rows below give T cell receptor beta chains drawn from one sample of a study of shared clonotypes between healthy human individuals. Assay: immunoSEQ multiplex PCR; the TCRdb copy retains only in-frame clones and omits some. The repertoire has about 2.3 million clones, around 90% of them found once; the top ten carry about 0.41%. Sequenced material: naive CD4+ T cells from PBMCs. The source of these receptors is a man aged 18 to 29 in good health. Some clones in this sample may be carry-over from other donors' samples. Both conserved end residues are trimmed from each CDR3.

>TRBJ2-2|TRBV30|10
AWRGYTGELF
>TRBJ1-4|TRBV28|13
ASSFVSRDNEKLF
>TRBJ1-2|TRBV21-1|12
ASSKTGSADGYT
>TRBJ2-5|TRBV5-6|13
ASTSPSSGEETQY
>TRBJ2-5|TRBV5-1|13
ASSPGLAGVETQY
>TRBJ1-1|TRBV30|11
AWSVTGRTEAF
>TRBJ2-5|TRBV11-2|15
ASSPSTSGGTQETQY
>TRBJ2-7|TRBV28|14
ASSSIGLAGSYEQY
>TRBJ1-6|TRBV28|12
ASSPPPTGSPLH
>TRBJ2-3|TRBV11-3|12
ASSQGTAVDTQY
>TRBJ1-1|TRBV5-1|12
ASSSLAGIAEAF
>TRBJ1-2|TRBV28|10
ASSFEWGGYT
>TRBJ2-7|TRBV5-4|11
ASSGSGTYEQY
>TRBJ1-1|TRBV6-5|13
ASSKYRGLNTEAF
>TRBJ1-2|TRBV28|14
ASSLLRTGGIYGYT
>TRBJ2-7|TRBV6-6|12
ASSYEWMAYEQY
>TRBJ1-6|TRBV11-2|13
ASSFSGNTGSPLH
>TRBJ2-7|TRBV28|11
AIPGPNPYEQY
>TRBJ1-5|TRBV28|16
ASSLSGGWTLEYQPQH
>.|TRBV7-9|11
ASSLHRYYEQY
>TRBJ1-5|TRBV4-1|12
ASSLLPGNQPQH
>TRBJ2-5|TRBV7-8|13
ASSSPSVEQETQY
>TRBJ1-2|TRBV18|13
ASSPAGQGDYGYT
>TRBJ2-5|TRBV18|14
ASSLGTGGGEETQY
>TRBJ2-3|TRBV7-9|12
ASSLVSAGGSGE
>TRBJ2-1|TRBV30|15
AWSVAGTGTKGGEQF
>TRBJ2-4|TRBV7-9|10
ASSLVGPAQY
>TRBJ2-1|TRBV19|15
ASSRTSGRLSYNEQF
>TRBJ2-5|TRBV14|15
ASSQFPGLAGLETQY
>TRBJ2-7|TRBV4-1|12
ASSHPATTYEQY
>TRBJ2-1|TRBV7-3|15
ASSLTSVALVSNEQF
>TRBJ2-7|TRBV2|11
ASSEIPGWEQY
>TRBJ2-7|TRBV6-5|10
ASGGLTYEQY
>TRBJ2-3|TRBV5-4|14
ASSPGEVRSTDTQY
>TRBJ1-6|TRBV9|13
ASSAGLSYNSPLH
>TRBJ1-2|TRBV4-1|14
ASSQVVTASGYGYT
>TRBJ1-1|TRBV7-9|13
ASSLPPAPNTEAF
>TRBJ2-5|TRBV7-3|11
ASSLGEVETQY
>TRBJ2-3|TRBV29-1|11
SVESVGGDTQY
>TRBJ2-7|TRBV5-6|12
ASSFTVAGSAQY